This is a list of T cell receptor beta chains from one sample in a study of PD-1 blockade in classical Hodgkin lymphoma. Repertoires were generated with immunoSEQ multiplex PCR, while TCRdb's copy carries only in-frame clones and drops some. The table has tens of thousands of clones, just over 90% seen once. This sample comprised peripheral blood mononuclear cells (PBMCs), obtained before the fourth cycle of nivolumab. The receptors were gathered from a human donor with classical Hodgkin lymphoma. The CDR3 runs from the conserved cysteine through the conserved F or W. The order of the fields is clone size, J gene, D gene, V gene, CDR3 DNA, CDR3 protein. The D gene is left open where the match is weak. Expanded clones are given a class, and other clones once, few, many or no size at all.

NA,TRBJ2-3,TRBD1,TRBV7-6,TGTGCCAGCAGCTTATTAGGGACAGGGGGCATTTGGGATACGCAGTATTTT,CASSLLGTGGIWDTQYF
NA,TRBJ1-2,TRBD1,TRBV28,TGTGCCAGCAGTTCGACAGGGCTTCACTATGGCTACACCTTC,CASSSTGLHYGYTF
NA,TRBJ2-3,NA,TRBV9,TGTGCCAGCAGCGTAGAGGAGCGGCTCACAGATACGCAGTATTTT,CASSVEERLTDTQYF
NA,TRBJ1-5,TRBD1,TRBV2,TGTGCCAGCAGTAATAGACAGGGAGGGCAGCCCCAGCATTTT,CASSNRQGGQPQHF
NA,TRBJ2-3,NA,TRBV6-5,TGTGCCAGCAGTTACGGGGGGGGCGGCGCAGATACGCAGTATTTT,CASSYGGGGADTQYF
NA,TRBJ1-1,TRBD1,TRBV2,TGTGCCAGCAGTTTCCAACAGGGGGGTAACACTGAAGCTTTCTTT,CASSFQQGGNTEAFF
NA,TRBJ2-4,TRBD1,TRBV2,TGTGCCAGCAGCGACAGGGGACTAGCCAAAAACATTCAGTACTTC,CASSDRGLAKNIQYF
NA,TRBJ1-4,NA,TRBV7-9,TGTGCCAGCAGTTCACGAAGCCAGGGGTTGACTAATGAAAAACTGTTTTTT,CASSSRSQGLTNEKLFF
NA,TRBJ1-5,NA,TRBV6-1,TGTGCCAGCAGTGCGTCAAGGGGTGGGGGCAATCAGCCCCAGCATTTT,CASSASRGGGNQPQHF
NA,TRBJ2-3,NA,TRBV4-3,TGCGCCAGCAGCCAAGGATGGGACAGCACAGATACGCAGTATTTT,CASSQGWDSTDTQYF
NA,TRBJ2-5,NA,TRBV6-1,TGTGCCAGCAGTGCGAGGGGATGGGCAGAGACCCAGTACTTC,CASSARGWAETQYF
once,TRBJ1-3,NA,TRBV10-3,TGTGCCATCAGTGACCCGGAGGTTTTTGGAAACACCATATATTTT,CAISDPEVFGNTIYF
NA,TRBJ2-5,NA,TRBV10-3,TGTGCCATCAGTGAGCCAGACCGGGACCCCGGGGAGGAAGAGACCCAGTACTTC,CAISEPDRDPGEEETQYF
NA,TRBJ2-7,TRBD2,TRBV11-2,TGTGCCAGCAGCCGAACCGGGACTAGCCCCCACGAGCAGTACTTC,CASSRTGTSPHEQYF
few,TRBJ2-3,NA,TRBV4-3,TGCGCCAGCAGTCAAAGAGGGGTACCGGGACCTTCAGCAGATACGCAGTATTTT,CASSQRGVPGPSADTQYF
NA,TRBJ2-5,NA,TRBV12-5,TGTGCTGCCCCCCGGGCAGGTTCAAAAGAGACCCAGTACTTC,CAAPRAGSKETQYF
NA,TRBJ1-4,NA,TRBV30,TGTGCCTGGAGTGTAGCCTTTAATGAAAAACTGTTTTTT,CAWSVAFNEKLFF
NA,TRBJ1-1,NA,TRBV4-3,TGCGCCAGCAGCCAAGATCTTTTCGGGGTTGAAGCTTTCTTT,CASSQDLFGVEAFF
NA,TRBJ2-1,NA,TRBV6-8,TGTGCCAGCAGTTACCTTGCACCCCGAGCTTGGTTCTTC,CASSYLAPRAWFF
NA,TRBJ2-7,NA,TRBV6-5,TGTGCCAGCAGCGACCTGGGATTCTACGAGCAGTACTTC,CASSDLGFYEQYF
NA,TRBJ1-1,TRBD1,TRBV28,TGTGCCAGCAGTCCCTTTTACAGGGGGAACACTGAAGCTTTCTTT,CASSPFYRGNTEAFF
NA,TRBJ2-1,NA,TRBV18,TGTGCCAGCTCACCAACAGGGTTGTCCAATGAGCAGTTCTTC,CASSPTGLSNEQFF
NA,TRBJ1-1,TRBD1,TRBV29-1,TGCAGCGTACCCAGACAGGGGGTGAACACTGAAGCTTTCTTT,CSVPRQGVNTEAFF
NA,TRBJ1-1,NA,TRBV6-5,TGTGCCAGCAACTACGGTACGGGGGGGGATACTGAAGCTTTCTTT,CASNYGTGGDTEAFF
once,TRBJ2-2,NA,TRBV5-1,TGCGCCAGCAGCTCTTTGACCGGGGAGCTGTTTTTT,CASSSLTGELFF
NA,TRBJ1-1,TRBD1,TRBV19,TGTGCCAGTAGTGGCAGGGGGATTAAGGACACTGAAGCTTTCTTT,CASSGRGIKDTEAFF
NA,TRBJ2-2,NA,TRBV27,TGTGCCAGCAGCTCCATTAAAGACATCTACACCGGGGAGCTGTTTTTT,CASSSIKDIYTGELFF
NA,TRBJ2-1,NA,TRBV29-1,TGCAGCGTTGAAGATTTGGGCTACTTCAATGAGCAGTTCTTC,CSVEDLGYFNEQFF
few,TRBJ1-1,NA,TRBV30,TGTGCCTGGGGGTCCACTGAAGCTTTCTTT,CAWGSTEAFF
NA,TRBJ2-1,NA,TRBV7-9,TGTGCCAGCAGCTTAATATGGGCGCGGGTGTCCAATGAGCAGTTCTTC,CASSLIWARVSNEQFF
NA,TRBJ2-3,TRBD2,TRBV5-4,TGTGCCAGCAGCTTGGCGGCACTAGCGGGGACAGATACGCAGTATTTT,CASSLAALAGTDTQYF
NA,TRBJ1-4,NA,TRBV7-8,TGTGCCAGCAGCCAACGGTCGGGGGAAGAAAAACTGTTTTTT,CASSQRSGEEKLFF
NA,TRBJ1-1,NA,TRBV4-2,TGTGCCAGCAGCCAAGATTGGGCGCGGAGGCACACTGAAGCTTTCTTT,CASSQDWARRHTEAFF
NA,TRBJ2-4,TRBD2,TRBV5-1,TGCGCCAGCAGCTTGGTCACGGGGGGGACGGTGTCCAAAAACATTCAGTACTTC,CASSLVTGGTVSKNIQYF
NA,TRBJ1-2,NA,TRBV9,TGTGCCAGCAGCGTAGGAGCGGACCCTAACTATGGCTACACCTTC,CASSVGADPNYGYTF
few,TRBJ2-2,NA,TRBV19,TGTGCCAGTAGCAAGCTACAGAGCACCGGGGAGCTGTTTTTT,CASSKLQSTGELFF
NA,TRBJ2-7,NA,TRBV19,TGTGCCAGTAGTATCGAGGGTGGGAGCTCCTACGAGCAGTACTTC,CASSIEGGSSYEQYF
NA,TRBJ2-1,TRBD1,TRBV6-1,TGTGCCAGCGGGGACAGGGGCCGGAATGAGCAGTTCTTC,CASGDRGRNEQFF
NA,TRBJ1-1,NA,TRBV7-9,TGTGCCAGCAGCTTACGCCCTGAAGCTTTCTTT,CASSLRPEAFF
NA,TRBJ1-2,NA,TRBV6-1,TGTGCCAGCAGCGAGGGACAAGGCTATGGCTACACCTTC,CASSEGQGYGYTF
few,TRBJ1-6,NA,TRBV27,TGTGCCAGCAGTATGAATAGGCGGAATTCACCCCTCCACTTT,CASSMNRRNSPLHF
NA,TRBJ2-7,NA,TRBV19,TGTGCCAGTAGTATCGATGACTACGAGCAGTACTTC,CASSIDDYEQYF
NA,TRBJ2-3,NA,TRBV10-3,TGTGCCATCAGTGACCCCCCCGGCGCAGATACGCAGTATTTT,CAISDPPGADTQYF
few,TRBJ2-3,NA,TRBV9,TGTGCCAGCAGCGTAAATAACATTATCACAGATACGCAGTATTTT,CASSVNNIITDTQYF
NA,TRBJ2-7,TRBD1,TRBV11-2,TGTGCCAGCAGCCACCGGGACAGCTACGAGCAGTACTTC,CASSHRDSYEQYF
NA,TRBJ2-5,TRBD2,TRBV10-2,TGCGCCAGCAGTAGCGGGGGGGCCTGGGAGACCCAGTACTTC,CASSSGGAWETQYF
NA,TRBJ2-7,TRBD1,TRBV12-5,TGTGCTAGTGGCTCGGAAACCGGGACAGGGAGTTGGGAGCAGTACTTC,CASGSETGTGSWEQYF
NA,TRBJ2-3,NA,TRBV14,TGTGCCAGCAGCCAAGCCTGGGACAAACTCACAGATACGCAGTATTTT,CASSQAWDKLTDTQYF
NA,TRBJ1-6,TRBD1,TRBV7-3,TGTGCCAGCAGCCCGATTTCCTTGACAGGGTCTACTCCTTATAATTCACCCCTCCACTTT,CASSPISLTGSTPYNSPLHF
NA,TRBJ1-2,TRBD1,TRBV27,TGTGCCAGCAGTTCATACAGGGGGGGGATGAGAGGCTACACCTTC,CASSSYRGGMRGYTF
NA,TRBJ2-7,NA,TRBV7-9,TGTGCCAGCAGCTTAGTGCTCCTTTCCGACTCCTACGAGCAGTACTTC,CASSLVLLSDSYEQYF
NA,TRBJ2-7,NA,TRBV11-2,TGTGCCAGCAGGCCCCGAAGCCGAGCCTACGAGCAGTACTTC,CASRPRSRAYEQYF
NA,TRBJ1-2,NA,TRBV6-1,TGTGCCAGCAGTGTTACGAGGGAGGGTGGAGGCTATGGCTACACCTTC,CASSVTREGGGYGYTF
NA,TRBJ1-5,TRBD1,TRBV7-9,TGTGCCAGCAGCTCAGGACAGGGGGTTCTCAATCAGCCCCAGCATTTT,CASSSGQGVLNQPQHF
NA,TRBJ2-7,NA,TRBV7-2,TGTGCCAGCAGCTTAGATAGCCAGGGTCCCTACGAGCAGTACTTC,CASSLDSQGPYEQYF
NA,TRBJ1-5,NA,TRBV18,TGTGCCAGCTCACCACTCCCCACCACCAATCAGCCCCAGCATTTT,CASSPLPTTNQPQHF